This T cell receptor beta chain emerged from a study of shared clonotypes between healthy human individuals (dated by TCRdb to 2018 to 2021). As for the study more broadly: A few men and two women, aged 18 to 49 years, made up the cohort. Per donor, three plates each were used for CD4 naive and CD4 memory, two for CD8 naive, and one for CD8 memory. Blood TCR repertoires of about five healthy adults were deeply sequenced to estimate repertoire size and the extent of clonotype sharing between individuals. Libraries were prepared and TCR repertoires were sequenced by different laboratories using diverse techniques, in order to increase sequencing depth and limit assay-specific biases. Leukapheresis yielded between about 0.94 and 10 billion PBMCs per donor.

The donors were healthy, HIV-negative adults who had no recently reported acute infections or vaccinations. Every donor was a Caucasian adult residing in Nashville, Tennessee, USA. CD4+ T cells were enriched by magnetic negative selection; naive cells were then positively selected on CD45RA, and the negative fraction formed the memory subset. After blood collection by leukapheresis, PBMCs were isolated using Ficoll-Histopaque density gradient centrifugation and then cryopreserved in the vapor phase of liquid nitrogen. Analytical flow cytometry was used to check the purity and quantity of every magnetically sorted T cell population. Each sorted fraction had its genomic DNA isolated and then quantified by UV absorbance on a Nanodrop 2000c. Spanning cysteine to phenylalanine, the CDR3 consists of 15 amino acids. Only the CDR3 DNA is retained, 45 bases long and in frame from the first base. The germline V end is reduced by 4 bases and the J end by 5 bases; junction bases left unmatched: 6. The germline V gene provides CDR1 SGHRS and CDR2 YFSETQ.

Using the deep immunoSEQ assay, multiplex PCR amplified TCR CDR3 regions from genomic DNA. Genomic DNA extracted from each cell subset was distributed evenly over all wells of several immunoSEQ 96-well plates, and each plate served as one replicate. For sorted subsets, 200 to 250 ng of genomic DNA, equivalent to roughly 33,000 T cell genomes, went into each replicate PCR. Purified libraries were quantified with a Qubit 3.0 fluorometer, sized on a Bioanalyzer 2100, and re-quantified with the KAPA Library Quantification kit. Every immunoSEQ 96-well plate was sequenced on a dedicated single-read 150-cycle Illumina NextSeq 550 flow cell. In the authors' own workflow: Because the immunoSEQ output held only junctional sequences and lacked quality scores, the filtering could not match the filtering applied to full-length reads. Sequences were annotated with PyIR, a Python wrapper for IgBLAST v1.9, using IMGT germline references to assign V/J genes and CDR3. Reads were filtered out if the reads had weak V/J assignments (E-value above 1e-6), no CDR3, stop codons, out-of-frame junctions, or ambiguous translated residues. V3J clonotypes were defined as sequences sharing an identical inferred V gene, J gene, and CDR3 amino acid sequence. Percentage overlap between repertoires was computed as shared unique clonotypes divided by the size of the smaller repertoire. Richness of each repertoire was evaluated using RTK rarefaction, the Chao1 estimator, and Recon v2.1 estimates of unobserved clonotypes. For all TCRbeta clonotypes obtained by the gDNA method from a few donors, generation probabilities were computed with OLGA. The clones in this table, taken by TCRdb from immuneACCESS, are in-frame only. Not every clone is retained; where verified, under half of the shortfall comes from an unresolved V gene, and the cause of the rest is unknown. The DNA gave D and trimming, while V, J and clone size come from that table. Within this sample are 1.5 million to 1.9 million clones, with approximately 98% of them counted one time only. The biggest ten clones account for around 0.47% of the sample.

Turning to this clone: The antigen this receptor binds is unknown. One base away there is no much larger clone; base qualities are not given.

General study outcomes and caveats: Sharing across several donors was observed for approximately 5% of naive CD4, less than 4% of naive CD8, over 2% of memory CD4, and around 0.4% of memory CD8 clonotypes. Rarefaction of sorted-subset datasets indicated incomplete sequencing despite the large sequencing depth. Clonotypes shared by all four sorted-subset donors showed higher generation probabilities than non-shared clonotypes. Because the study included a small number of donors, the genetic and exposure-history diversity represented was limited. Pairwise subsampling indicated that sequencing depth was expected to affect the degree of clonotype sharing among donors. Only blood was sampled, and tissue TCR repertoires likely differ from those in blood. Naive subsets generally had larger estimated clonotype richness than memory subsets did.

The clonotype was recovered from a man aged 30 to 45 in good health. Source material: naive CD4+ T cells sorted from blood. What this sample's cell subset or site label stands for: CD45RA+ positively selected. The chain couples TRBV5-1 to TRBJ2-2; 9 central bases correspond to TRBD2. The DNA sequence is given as TGCGCCAGCAGCCCACAAGCGGGAGGAACCGGGGAGCTGTTTTTT. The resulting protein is CASSPQAGGTGELFF.